The rows below give T cell receptor beta chains drawn from one sample of a study of blood T cell repertoires in COVID-19. TCRdb's copy holds only in-frame clones and misses some; the assay was immunoSEQ multiplex PCR. The sample has some 57,000 clones, 90% seen once. The source material was peripheral blood. Receptors originate from a man in his 60s with active COVID-19. Each CDR3 is given with its conserved first and last residue. The D gene is left open where the match is weak. The size field is filled for only some rows; it gives once, few, many or a size class.

V gene,clone size,D gene,J gene,CDR3 DNA,CDR3 protein
TRBV6-5,-,-,TRBJ2-7,TGTGCCAGCTCCGAAGGTCCGCGGGAGCAGTACTTC,CASSEGPREQYF
TRBV7-6,-,TRBD1,TRBJ1-5,TGTGCCAGCAGTCAGCGGGCAGGGGGGCAGCCCCAGCATTTT,CASSQRAGGQPQHF
TRBV5-1,-,TRBD1,TRBJ2-1,TGCGCCAGCAGCTTGGGACAGGGGGGTTTTTTTCGGAATGAGCAGTTCTTC,CASSLGQGGFFRNEQFF
TRBV3-1/TRBV3-2,-,-,TRBJ1-5,TGTGCCAGCAGCCAAGAAAGACAATTGCAGCCCCAGCATTTT,CASSQERQLQPQHF
TRBV3-1/TRBV3-2,-,TRBD2,TRBJ2-5,TGTGCCAGCAGCCAAGCGGGGGGGACTAGGGGTACGGAGACCCAGTACTTC,CASSQAGGTRGTETQYF
TRBV24-1,-,-,TRBJ2-3,TGTGCCACCAGTGAAGCGGGTTTAATTACAGATACGCAGTATTTT,CATSEAGLITDTQYF
TRBV19,-,-,TRBJ1-4,TGTGCCAGTACGAGCCCAACTAATGAAAAACTGTTTTTT,CASTSPTNEKLFF
TRBV3-1/TRBV3-2,-,-,TRBJ2-3,TGTGCCAGCAGCCAAAGGGGGGGAGCTAGGGATACGCAGTATTTT,CASSQRGGARDTQYF
TRBV3-1/TRBV3-2,-,TRBD2,TRBJ2-1,TGTGCCAGCAGCCTGACCCCACTAGCGGGGTACAATGAGCAGTTCTTC,CASSLTPLAGYNEQFF
TRBV28,-,TRBD2,TRBJ2-1,TGTGCCACCCGACCAGGGACTACTGTAACCGATGAGCAGTTCTTC,CATRPGTTVTDEQFF
TRBV5-8,-,TRBD2,TRBJ2-5,TGTGCCAGCAGACCGAAGCTAGCGGTCTTTGAGACCCAGTACTTC,CASRPKLAVFETQYF
TRBV7-2,-,-,TRBJ2-3,TGTGCCAGCAGATCAGGGGCGGATACGCAGTATTTT,CASRSGADTQYF
TRBV28,-,-,TRBJ1-1,TGTGCCACCCTCGGCGGGGGTACTGAAGCTTTCTTT,CATLGGGTEAFF
TRBV4-1,once,TRBD2,TRBJ2-7,TGCGCCAGCAGCCAAGCCGTACCGGGACTAGCGGGGGAAGAGCAGTACTTC,CASSQAVPGLAGEEQYF
TRBV15,-,TRBD2,TRBJ2-5,TGTGCGACCACGGCGGGAGGCCAAGAGACCCAGTACTTC,CATTAGGQETQYF
TRBV27,-,TRBD2,TRBJ2-1,TGTGCCAGCAGTTTACTCACTAGCGGGGGGTACAATGAGCAGTTCTTC,CASSLLTSGGYNEQFF
TRBV3-1/TRBV3-2,few,-,TRBJ2-7,TGTGCCAGCAGCCAAGGTTCACAGGGCGGCGAGCAGTACTTC,CASSQGSQGGEQYF
TRBV4-3,few,TRBD1,TRBJ1-2,TGCGCCAGCAGCCAAGATTTAGCCCTGACAGGGGGCGGGTTGAAAAATGGCTACACCTTC,CASSQDLALTGGGLKNGYTF
TRBV5-1,-,-,TRBJ1-1,TGCGCCAGCAGCTTGGAAGTCGGGGGGCTGAGCACTGAAGCTTTCTTT,CASSLEVGGLSTEAFF
TRBV7-9,-,TRBD2,TRBJ2-2,TGTGCCAGCAGCCCGGGACTAGCGGTCTTTAACACCGGGGAGCTGTTTTTT,CASSPGLAVFNTGELFF
TRBV29-1,-,TRBD1,TRBJ2-7,TGCAGCGTTAGCAGGGGGCTTGGGTACGAGCAGTACTTC,CSVSRGLGYEQYF
TRBV4-2,-,TRBD2,TRBJ2-7,TGTGCCAGCAGCCAAGATGGGACTAGCGGGATCAGCTCCTACGAGCAGTACTTC,CASSQDGTSGISSYEQYF
TRBV19,-,TRBD1,TRBJ1-1,TGTGCCAGTAGCCCCACCGGGACAGTGAACACTGAAGCTTTCTTT,CASSPTGTVNTEAFF
TRBV9,few,TRBD2,TRBJ2-7,TGTGCCAGCAGCGCGATGATAGCGGGGAGCAGATACGAGCAGTACTTC,CASSAMIAGSRYEQYF
TRBV30,few,-,TRBJ2-2,TGTGCCTGGAGTGGTGGGTCAGGATTCACCGGGGAGCTGTTTTTT,CAWSGGSGFTGELFF
TRBV28,-,-,TRBJ2-7,TGTGCCAGCAGTTCGCCCGGGACATATACCTACGAGCAGTACTTC,CASSSPGTYTYEQYF
TRBV4-3,-,TRBD1,TRBJ1-5,TGCGCCAGCAGCCGGGACAGGGGGCTTCGGCCCCAGCATTTT,CASSRDRGLRPQHF
TRBV6-5,few,TRBD2,TRBJ2-7,TGTGCCAGCAGGCCGGGACTAGCGGTGTCCTACGAGCAGTACTTC,CASRPGLAVSYEQYF
TRBV6-1,-,-,TRBJ2-7,TGTGCCAGCAGTGAGGTTAGCGGAAGGACCTACGAGCAGTACTTC,CASSEVSGRTYEQYF
TRBV6-5,-,-,TRBJ1-1,TGTGCCAGCAGAAGGACAGAGGAAGCTTTCTTT,CASRRTEEAFF
TRBV4-3,-,-,TRBJ2-3,TGCGCCAGCAGCCCCCGAGAGGGACTTATAAACACAGATACGCAGTATTTT,CASSPREGLINTDTQYF
TRBV19,few,-,TRBJ1-5,TGTGCCAGCAGCGGGCCATCAAGCAATCAGCCCCAGCATTTT,CASSGPSSNQPQHF
TRBV28,-,-,TRBJ1-1,TGTGCCAGCAGTTTCCCAGGGGTGGACACTGAAGCTTTCTTT,CASSFPGVDTEAFF
TRBV7-2,-,TRBD2,TRBJ2-5,TGTGCCAGCAGCTTAGCGGCTAGCGGGGGTCAAGAGACCCAGTACTTC,CASSLAASGGQETQYF
TRBV5-1,-,-,TRBJ1-2,TGCGCCAGCAGCTTGCCGGGAAGCAGATATGGCTACACCTTC,CASSLPGSRYGYTF
TRBV28,-,-,TRBJ1-1,TGTGCCAGCAGTTCCATCCTCCGGGGGAATGAAGCTTTCTTT,CASSSILRGNEAFF
TRBV21-1,-,-,TRBJ2-2,TGTGCCAGCAGCAAAGAGAGGGATTTCACCGGGGAGCTGTTTTTT,CASSKERDFTGELFF
TRBV7-9,-,TRBD1,TRBJ2-2,TGTGCCAGCAGCGAAGACAGGGTAACCGGGGAGCTGTTTTTT,CASSEDRVTGELFF
TRBV11-2,-,TRBD1,TRBJ2-3,TGTGCCAGCAGCCTTAGACAGGGCACTAGCACAGATACGCAGTATTTT,CASSLRQGTSTDTQYF
TRBV10-3,-,TRBD1,TRBJ2-7,TGTGCCATCAGTGGATTAACAGGGGGCGGCGAGCAGTACTTC,CAISGLTGGGEQYF
TRBV19,-,-,TRBJ2-1,TGTGCCAGTACCACCCCCTATCCTAAAGACAATGAGCAGTTCTTC,CASTTPYPKDNEQFF
TRBV6-2/TRBV6-3,once,TRBD2,TRBJ2-2,TGTGCCAGCAGCCCCGATCGACTAGCGGCGAACACCGGGGAGCTGTTTTTT,CASSPDRLAANTGELFF
TRBV2,-,TRBD1,TRBJ1-4,TGTGCCAGCAGACCTGGGACAGGGGACCAACTGTTTTTT,CASRPGTGDQLFF
TRBV12-3/TRBV12-4,-,-,TRBJ2-7,TGTGCCAGCAGCCTAACCCGCTACGAGCAGTACTTC,CASSLTRYEQYF
TRBV6-5,-,-,TRBJ1-1,TGTGCCAGCAGTTACTACAGGGAAGCTTTCTTT,CASSYYREAFF
TRBV2,-,-,TRBJ2-7,TGTGCCAGCACCATTAGGGGCCCCAGCGCCTACGAGCAGTACTTC,CASTIRGPSAYEQYF
TRBV3-1/TRBV3-2,few,TRBD1,TRBJ1-5,TGTGCCAGCAGCGACAGGGGGCGACAGCCCCAGCATTTT,CASSDRGRQPQHF
TRBV30,-,TRBD1,TRBJ1-2,TGTGCCTGGAGTGAAGGGACAGGGGGGGGCTATGGCTACACCTTC,CAWSEGTGGGYGYTF
TRBV6-5,-,-,TRBJ1-4,TGTGCCAGCAGTCTCCAGACAGGCCCTAATGAAAAACTGTTTTTT,CASSLQTGPNEKLFF
TRBV15,few,TRBD1,TRBJ1-2,TGTGCCACCAGCACGGGGACAGGGGGGATCTATGGCTACACCTTC,CATSTGTGGIYGYTF
TRBV21-1,-,-,TRBJ2-1,TGTGCCAGCAGCAAAGGGGGGGCCAGCGGGAGGCTAAATGAGCAGTTCTTC,CASSKGGASGRLNEQFF
TRBV5-6,-,-,TRBJ2-7,TGTGCCAGCAGCCCCGGGACATCCTTTGAAAAGCAGTACTTC,CASSPGTSFEKQYF
TRBV11-2,-,-,TRBJ1-5,TGTGCCAGCAGCTTATCCGCGGGTTTCAATCAGCCCCAGCATTTT,CASSLSAGFNQPQHF